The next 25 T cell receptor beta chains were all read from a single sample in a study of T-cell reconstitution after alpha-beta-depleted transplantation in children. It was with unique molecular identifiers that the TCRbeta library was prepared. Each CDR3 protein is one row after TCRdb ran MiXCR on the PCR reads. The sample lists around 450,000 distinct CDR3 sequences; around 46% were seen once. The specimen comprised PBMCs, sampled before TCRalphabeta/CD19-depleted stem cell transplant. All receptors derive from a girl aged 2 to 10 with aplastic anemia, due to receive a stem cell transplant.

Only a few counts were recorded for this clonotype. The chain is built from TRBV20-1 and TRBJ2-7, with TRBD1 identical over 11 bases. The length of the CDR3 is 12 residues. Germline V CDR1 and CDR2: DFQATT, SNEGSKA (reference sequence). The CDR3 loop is CSMGQGAYEQYF. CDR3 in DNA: TGCAGCATGGGACAGGGGGCCTACGAGCAGTACTTC.

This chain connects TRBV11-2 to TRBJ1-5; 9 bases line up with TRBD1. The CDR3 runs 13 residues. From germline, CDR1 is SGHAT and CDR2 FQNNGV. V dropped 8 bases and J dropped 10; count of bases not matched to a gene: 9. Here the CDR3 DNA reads TGTGCCAGCGGCGAGGACAGGGGCCTACCCCAGCATTTT. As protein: CASGEDRGLPQHF.

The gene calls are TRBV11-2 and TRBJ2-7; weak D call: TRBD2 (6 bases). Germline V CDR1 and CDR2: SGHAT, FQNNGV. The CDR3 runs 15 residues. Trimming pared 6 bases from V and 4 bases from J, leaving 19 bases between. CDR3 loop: CASRFVSPGRYEQYF. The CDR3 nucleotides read TGTGCCAGCAGATTCGTATCCCCGGGGAGGTACGAGCAGTACTTC.

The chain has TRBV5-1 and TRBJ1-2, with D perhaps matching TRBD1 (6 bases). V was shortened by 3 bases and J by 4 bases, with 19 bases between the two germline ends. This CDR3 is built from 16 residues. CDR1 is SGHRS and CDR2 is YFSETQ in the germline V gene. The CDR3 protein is CASSYGGQQGSYGYTF. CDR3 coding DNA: TGCGCCAGCAGCTATGGGGGTCAACAGGGTTCCTATGGCTACACCTTC.

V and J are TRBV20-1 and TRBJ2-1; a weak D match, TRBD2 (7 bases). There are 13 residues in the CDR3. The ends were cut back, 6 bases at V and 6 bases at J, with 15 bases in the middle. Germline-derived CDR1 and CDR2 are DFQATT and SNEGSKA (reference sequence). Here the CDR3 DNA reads TGCAGTGCCGGGGGGCGGGGGCTCAATGAGCAGTTCTTC. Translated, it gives CSAGGRGLNEQFF.

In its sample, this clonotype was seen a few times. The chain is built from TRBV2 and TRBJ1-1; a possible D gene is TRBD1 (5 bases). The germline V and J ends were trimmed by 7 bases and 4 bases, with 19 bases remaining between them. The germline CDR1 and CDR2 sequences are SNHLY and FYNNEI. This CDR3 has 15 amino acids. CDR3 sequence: CASTQGPGAGTEAFF. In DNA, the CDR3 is TGTGCCAGCACCCAGGGACCCGGGGCCGGCACTGAAGCTTTCTTT. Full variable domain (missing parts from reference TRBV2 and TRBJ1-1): EPEVTQTPSHQVTQMGQEVILRCVPISNHLYFYWYRQILGQKVEFLVSFYNNEISEKSEIFDDQFSVERPDGSNFTLKIRSTKLEDSAMYFCASTQGPGAGTEAFFGQGTRLTVV.

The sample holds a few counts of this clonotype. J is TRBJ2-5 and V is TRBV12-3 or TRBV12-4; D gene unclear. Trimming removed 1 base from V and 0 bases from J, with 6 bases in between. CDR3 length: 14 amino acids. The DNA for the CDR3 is TGTGCCAGCAGTTTAGTTTGGCACCAAGAGACCCAGTACTTC. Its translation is CASSLVWHQETQYF.

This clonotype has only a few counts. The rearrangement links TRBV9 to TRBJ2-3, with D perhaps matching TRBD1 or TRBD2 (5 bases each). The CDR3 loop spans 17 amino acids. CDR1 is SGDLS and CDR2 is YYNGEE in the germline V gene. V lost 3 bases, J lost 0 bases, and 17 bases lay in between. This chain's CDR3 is CASSDPRGSFSTDTQYF. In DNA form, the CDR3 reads TGTGCCAGCAGCGACCCTCGGGGCTCCTTTAGCACAGATACGCAGTATTTT.

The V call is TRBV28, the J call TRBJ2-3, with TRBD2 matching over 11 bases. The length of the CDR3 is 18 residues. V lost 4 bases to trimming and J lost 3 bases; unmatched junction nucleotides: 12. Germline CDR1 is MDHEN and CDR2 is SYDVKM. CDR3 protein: CASSSDSGRALRTDTQYF. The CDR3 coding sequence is TGTGCCAGCAGTTCGGATAGCGGGAGGGCCCTCAGAACAGATACGCAGTATTTT.

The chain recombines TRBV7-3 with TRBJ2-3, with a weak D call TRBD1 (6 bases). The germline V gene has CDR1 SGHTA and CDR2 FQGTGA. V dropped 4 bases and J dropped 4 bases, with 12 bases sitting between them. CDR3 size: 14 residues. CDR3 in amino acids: CASSSNRVSDTQYF. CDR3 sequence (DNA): TGTGCCAGCAGCTCCAACAGGGTCTCAGATACGCAGTATTTT.

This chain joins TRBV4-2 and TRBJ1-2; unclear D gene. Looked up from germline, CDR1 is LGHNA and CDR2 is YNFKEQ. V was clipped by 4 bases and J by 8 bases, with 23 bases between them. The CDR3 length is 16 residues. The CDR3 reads CASSPESGGPLSGYTF. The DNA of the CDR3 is TGTGCCAGCAGCCCCGAGAGTGGCGGACCTCTATCAGGCTACACCTTC.

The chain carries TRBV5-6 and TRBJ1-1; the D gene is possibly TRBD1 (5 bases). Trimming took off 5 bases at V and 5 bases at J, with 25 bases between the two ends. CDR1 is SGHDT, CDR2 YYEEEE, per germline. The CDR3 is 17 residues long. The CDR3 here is CASRRTRDASLRTEAFF. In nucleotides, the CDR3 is TGTGCCAGCAGGAGAACCCGGGACGCTTCCTTGAGGACTGAAGCTTTCTTT.

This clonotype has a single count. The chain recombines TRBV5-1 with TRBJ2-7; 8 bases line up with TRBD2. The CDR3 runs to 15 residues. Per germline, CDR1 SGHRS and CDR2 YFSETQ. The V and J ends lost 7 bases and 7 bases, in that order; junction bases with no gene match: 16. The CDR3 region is CASSSGSPSWGEQYF. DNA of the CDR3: TGCGCCAGCTCAAGCGGGAGCCCGAGTTGGGGGGAGCAGTACTTC.

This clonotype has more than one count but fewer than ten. The CDR3 region is CSAELAGVKDTQYF. The CDR3 DNA sequence: TGCAGTGCTGAACTAGCGGGAGTAAAAGATACGCAGTATTTT. This chain uses TRBV20-1 with TRBJ2-3; the match to TRBD2 covers 11 bases. Germline-derived CDR1 and CDR2 are DFQATT and SNEGSKA (reference sequence). Germline trimming cut 5 bases from V and 5 bases from J; bases unmatched to any gene: 6. The CDR3 spans 14 residues.

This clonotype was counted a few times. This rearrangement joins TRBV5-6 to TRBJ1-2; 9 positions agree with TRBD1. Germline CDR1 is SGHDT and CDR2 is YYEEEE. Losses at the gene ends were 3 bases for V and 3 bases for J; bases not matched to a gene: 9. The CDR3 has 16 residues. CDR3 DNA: TGTGCCAGCAGCTCGGATCCCCGGACAGGGGACTATGGCTACACCTTC. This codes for CASSSDPRTGDYGYTF.

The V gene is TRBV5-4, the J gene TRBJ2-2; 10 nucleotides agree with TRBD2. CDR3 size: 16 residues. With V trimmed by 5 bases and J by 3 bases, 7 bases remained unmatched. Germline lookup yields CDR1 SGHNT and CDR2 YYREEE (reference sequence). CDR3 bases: TGTGCCAGCAGTCGACCTCTAGCGGGGGACACCGGGGAGCTGTTTTTT. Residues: CASSRPLAGDTGELFF.

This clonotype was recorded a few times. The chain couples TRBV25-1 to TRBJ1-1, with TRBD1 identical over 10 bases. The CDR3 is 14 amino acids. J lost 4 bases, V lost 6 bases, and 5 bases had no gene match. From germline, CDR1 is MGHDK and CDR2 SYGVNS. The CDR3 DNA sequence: TGTGCCAGCAGCGGACAGGGGGGAGTCACTGAAGCTTTCTTT. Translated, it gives CASSGQGGVTEAFF.

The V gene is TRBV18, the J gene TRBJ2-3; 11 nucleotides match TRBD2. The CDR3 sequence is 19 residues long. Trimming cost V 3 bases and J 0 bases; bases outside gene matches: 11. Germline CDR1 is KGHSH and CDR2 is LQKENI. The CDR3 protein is CASSPVMLAGGSSTDTQYF. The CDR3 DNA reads TGTGCCAGCTCACCCGTCATGCTAGCGGGAGGATCGAGCACAGATACGCAGTATTTT.

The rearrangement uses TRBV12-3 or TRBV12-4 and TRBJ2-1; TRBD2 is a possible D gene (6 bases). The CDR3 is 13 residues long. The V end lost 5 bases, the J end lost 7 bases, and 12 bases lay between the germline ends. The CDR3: CASSRLDWNEQFF. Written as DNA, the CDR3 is TGTGCCAGCAGTCGACTAGATTGGAATGAGCAGTTCTTC.

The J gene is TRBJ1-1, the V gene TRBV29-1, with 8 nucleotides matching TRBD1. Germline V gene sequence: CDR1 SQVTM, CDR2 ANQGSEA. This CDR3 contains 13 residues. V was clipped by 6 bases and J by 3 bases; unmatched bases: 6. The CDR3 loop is CSVDRGGDTEAFF. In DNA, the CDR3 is TGCAGCGTCGACAGGGGAGGGGACACTGAAGCTTTCTTT.

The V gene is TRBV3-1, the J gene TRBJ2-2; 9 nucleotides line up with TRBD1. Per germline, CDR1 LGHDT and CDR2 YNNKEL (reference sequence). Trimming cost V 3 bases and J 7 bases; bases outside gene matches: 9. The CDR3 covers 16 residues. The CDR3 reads CASSHEGQGLLGELFF. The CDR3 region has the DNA TGTGCCAGCAGCCATGAGGGACAGGGACTCCTCGGGGAGCTGTTTTTT.

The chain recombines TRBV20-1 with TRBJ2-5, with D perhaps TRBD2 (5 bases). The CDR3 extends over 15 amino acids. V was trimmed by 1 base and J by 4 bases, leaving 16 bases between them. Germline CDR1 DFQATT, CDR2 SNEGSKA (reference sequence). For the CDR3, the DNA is TGCAGTGCTAGAGTACCCGGGTCGGGAAGAGAGACCCAGTACTTC. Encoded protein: CSARVPGSGRETQYF.

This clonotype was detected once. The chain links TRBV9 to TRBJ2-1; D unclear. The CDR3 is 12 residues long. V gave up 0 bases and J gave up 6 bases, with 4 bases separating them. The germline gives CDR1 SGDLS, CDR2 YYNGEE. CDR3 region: CASSVGVNEQFF. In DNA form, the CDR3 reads TGTGCCAGCAGCGTAGGAGTCAATGAGCAGTTCTTC.

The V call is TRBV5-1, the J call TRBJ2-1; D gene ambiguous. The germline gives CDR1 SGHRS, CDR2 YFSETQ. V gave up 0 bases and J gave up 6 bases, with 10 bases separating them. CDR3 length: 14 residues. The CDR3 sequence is CASSLAGSSNEQFF. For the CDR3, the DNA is TGCGCCAGCAGCTTGGCCGGGTCAAGCAATGAGCAGTTCTTC.

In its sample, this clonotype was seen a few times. The CDR3 here is CSASRGWDTEAFF. The CDR3 DNA follows: TGCAGTGCTAGCAGAGGGTGGGACACTGAAGCTTTCTTT. This chain links TRBV20-1 with TRBJ1-1; no clear D gene. The length of the CDR3 is 13 residues. From germline, CDR1 is DFQATT and CDR2 SNEGSKA (reference sequence). Between the trimmed V and J ends, which lost 3 bases and 3 bases, there was a span of 11 bases.